Following are 10 T cell receptor beta chains from one sample sequenced in a study of T cell responses to AZD1222 COVID-19 vaccine. Only in-frame clones appear in the TCRdb table, and some are missing; sequencing was by immunoSEQ multiplex PCR. The sample carries 75,000 to 90,000 clones, 70% to 90% recorded once. Sequences were derived from peripheral blood, sampled 28 days after the second AZD1222 dose. The source of these receptors is an adult who received the AZD1222 COVID-19 vaccine.

The gene calls are TRBV5-6 and TRBJ2-5; possibly TRBD2 for D (6 bases). V dropped 0 bases and J dropped 3 bases, with 9 bases sitting between them. CDR1 SGHDT and CDR2 YYEEEE come from the germline V gene. CDR3 length: 14 residues. CDR3 DNA sequence: TGTGCCAGCAGCTTGGATAGCGGTAAAGAGACCCAGTACTTC. Protein product: CASSLDSGKETQYF.

The gene calls are TRBV4-3 and TRBJ2-4; D is undetermined. CDR1 and CDR2 (germline): LGHNA, YSLEER. Trimming removed 3 bases from V and 4 bases from J, with 16 bases in between. CDR3 size: 16 residues. This CDR3 reads CASSHHPIRLKNIQYF. Here the CDR3 DNA reads TGCGCCAGCAGCCACCATCCAATCCGTCTGAAAAACATTCAGTACTTC.

This chain connects TRBV21-1 to TRBJ1-2; the listed D gene, TRBD1, was not tested against the DNA. TRBV21-1 is reported as a pseudogene. The length of the CDR3 is 13 residues. CDR3 sequence reads: CASRSDSPYGYTF. CDR3 DNA: TGTGCCAGCAGGAGTGACAGCCCTTATGGCTACACCTTC.

The V call is TRBV28, the J call TRBJ1-2; D is undetermined. This CDR3 is built from 11 residues. Trimming took 4 bases from V and 3 from J, leaving 3 bases between them. CDR1 is MDHEN and CDR2 is SYDVKM in the germline V gene. The CDR3 bases are TGTGCCAGCAGTTCGGACTATGGCTACACCTTC. Translated: CASSSDYGYTF.

The rearrangement links TRBV3-1 (or the pseudogene TRBV3-2) to TRBJ2-5, with 11 bases lining up with TRBD1. The CDR3 is made up of 16 amino acids. J was trimmed by 3 bases and V by 2 bases; bases with no gene match: 5. Germline CDR1 reads LGHDT; CDR2 reads YNNKEL (reference sequence). The CDR3 region is CASSQFTGQGEETQYF. The CDR3 bases are TGTGCCAGCAGCCAATTCACGGGACAGGGGGAAGAGACCCAGTACTTC.

The chain has TRBV5-4 and TRBJ1-2; 9 nucleotides line up with TRBD1. The CDR3 covers 15 residues. V shed 0 bases and J 8 bases; nucleotides not matched to a gene: 8. The germline gives CDR1 SGHNT, CDR2 YYREEE (reference sequence). Written as DNA, the CDR3 is TGTGCCAGCAGCTTGGGCGGCCCGGGACAGGGAGGCTACACCTTC. Its translation is CASSLGGPGQGGYTF.

V gene TRBV15 combines with J gene TRBJ2-5; D ambiguous. CDR3 length: 13 residues. Trimming took 5 bases from V and 4 from J, leaving 11 bases between them. Germline assignment: CDR1 LNHNV and CDR2 YYDKDF (reference sequence). CDR3 loop: CATSGTVGETQYF. The CDR3 DNA is TGTGCCACCAGCGGCACCGTGGGAGAGACCCAGTACTTC.

The chain employs TRBV25-1 and TRBJ1-4; the match to TRBD1 covers 8 bases. The CDR3 has 15 amino acids. Germline values: CDR1 MGHDK, CDR2 SYGVNS. V dropped 4 bases and J dropped 8; count of bases not matched to a gene: 9. The CDR3 spells CASSVTGALREKLFF. CDR3 nucleotides: TGTGCCAGCAGTGTGACAGGGGCCCTGAGGGAAAAACTGTTTTTT.

The chain is built from TRBV29-1 and TRBJ2-6; the match to TRBD1 covers 8 bases. The CDR3 runs 14 residues. Germline V gene data show CDR1 as SQVTM and CDR2 as ANQGSEA. Trimming took 1 base from V and 10 from J; bases not matched to a gene: 6. This CDR3 reads CSVEVRGRINVLTF. CDR3 in DNA: TGCAGCGTTGAAGTCAGGGGGCGTATAAACGTCCTGACTTTC.

V usage is TRBV2 and J usage is TRBJ2-6, with D perhaps matching TRBD1 (6 bases). CDR1 is SNHLY, CDR2 FYNNEI, per germline. The CDR3 is 14 residues long. The V gene lost 9 bases and the J gene lost 0 bases, with 9 bases spanning the gap. CDR3 loop: CARQGSSGANVLTF. The CDR3 DNA reads as TGTGCCAGACAGGGAAGCTCTGGGGCCAACGTCCTGACTTTC.